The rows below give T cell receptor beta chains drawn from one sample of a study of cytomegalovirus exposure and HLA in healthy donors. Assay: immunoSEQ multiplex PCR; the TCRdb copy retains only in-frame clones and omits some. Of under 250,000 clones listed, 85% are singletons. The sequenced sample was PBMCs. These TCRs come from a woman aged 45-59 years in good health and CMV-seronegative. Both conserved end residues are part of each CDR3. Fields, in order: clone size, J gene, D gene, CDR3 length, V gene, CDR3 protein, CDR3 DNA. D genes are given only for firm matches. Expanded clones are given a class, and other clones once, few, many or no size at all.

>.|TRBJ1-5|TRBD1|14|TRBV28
CASSPGTVPQPQHF
TGTGCCAGCAGTCCAGGGACAGTACCTCAGCCCCAGCATTTT
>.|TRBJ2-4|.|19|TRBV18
CASSPPDLVYDTAKNIQYF
TGTGCCAGCTCACCCCCAGATTTAGTGTATGACACAGCCAAAAACATTCAGTACTTC
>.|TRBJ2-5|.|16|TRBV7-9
CASSTYVGGERGTQYF
TGTGCCAGCAGCACCTATGTAGGGGGAGAGAGGGGGACCCAGTACTTC
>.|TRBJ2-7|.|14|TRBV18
CASSPSSLTYEQYF
TGTGCCAGCTCACCTTCCAGTCTTACCTACGAGCAGTACTTC
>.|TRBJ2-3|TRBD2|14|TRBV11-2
CASSRLAGGPTQYF
TGTGCCAGCAGCCGACTAGCGGGAGGTCCTACGCAGTATTTT
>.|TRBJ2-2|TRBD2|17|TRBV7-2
CASSLGWLAGDTGELFF
TGTGCCAGCAGCTTAGGGTGGCTAGCGGGAGATACCGGGGAGCTGTTTTTT
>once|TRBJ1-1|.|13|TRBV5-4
CASSPGWNTEAFF
TGTGCCAGCAGCCCCGGGTGGAACACTGAAGCTTTCTTT
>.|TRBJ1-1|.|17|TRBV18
CASSRDGGFGMNTEAFF
TGTGCCAGCTCAAGGGACGGGGGATTTGGGATGAACACTGAAGCTTTCTTT
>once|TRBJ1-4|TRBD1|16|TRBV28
CASKGTGDTPNEKLFF
TGTGCCAGCAAGGGGACAGGGGATACCCCTAATGAAAAACTGTTTTTT
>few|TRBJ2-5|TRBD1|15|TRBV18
CASSPTTGPLETQYF
TGTGCCAGCTCCCCGACGACAGGGCCCCTAGAGACCCAGTACTTC
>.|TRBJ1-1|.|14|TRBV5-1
CASSSAPGNTEAFF
TGCGCCAGCAGCTCGGCCCCGGGGAACACTGAAGCTTTCTTT
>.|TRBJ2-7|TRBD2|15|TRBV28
CASTRGLADSYEQYF
TGTGCCAGCACCAGAGGACTAGCGGACTCCTACGAGCAGTACTTC
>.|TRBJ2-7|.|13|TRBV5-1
CASSFDGTYEQYF
TGCGCCAGCAGCTTTGACGGGACCTACGAGCAGTACTTC
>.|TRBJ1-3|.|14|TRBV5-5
CASSLDSPRNTIYF
TGTGCCAGCAGCTTGGACTCGCCTCGAAACACCATATATTTT
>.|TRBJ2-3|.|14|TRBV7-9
CASSLRDITDTQYF
TGTGCCAGCAGCTTAAGGGACATCACAGATACGCAGTATTTT
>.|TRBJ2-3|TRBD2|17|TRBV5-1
CASSSLPKAGGTDTQYF
TGCGCCAGCAGCTCTCTACCCAAAGCGGGAGGAACAGATACGCAGTATTTT
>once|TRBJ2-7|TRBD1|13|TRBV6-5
CASSQGAGYEQYF
TGTGCCAGCAGTCAGGGGGCAGGATACGAGCAGTACTTC
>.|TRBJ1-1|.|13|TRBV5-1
CASSPRVNTEAFF
TGCGCCAGCAGCCCCAGGGTAAACACTGAAGCTTTCTTT
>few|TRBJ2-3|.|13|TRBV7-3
CASSLTYTDTQYF
TGTGCCAGCAGCTTAACCTACACAGATACGCAGTATTTT
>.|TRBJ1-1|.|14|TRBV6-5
CASRPAGQNTEAFF
TGTGCCAGCAGACCGGCGGGGCAGAACACTGAAGCTTTCTTT
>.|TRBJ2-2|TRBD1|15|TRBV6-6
CASSYWTGNTGELFF
TGTGCCAGCAGTTACTGGACAGGGAACACCGGGGAGCTGTTTTTT
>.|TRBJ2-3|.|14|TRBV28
CASSITGSTDTQYF
TGTGCCAGCAGTATAACAGGAAGCACAGATACGCAGTATTTT
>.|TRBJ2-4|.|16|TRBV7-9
CASSLGGQFAKNIQYF
TGTGCCAGCAGCTTAGGGGGCCAGTTTGCCAAAAACATTCAGTACTTC
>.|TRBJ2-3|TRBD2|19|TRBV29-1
CSVEMGLAGEYGLADTQYF
TGCAGCGTTGAAATGGGACTAGCGGGAGAATACGGGCTGGCAGATACGCAGTATTTT
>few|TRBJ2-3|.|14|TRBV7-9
CSSSLLLAADTQYF
TGTTCCAGCAGCTTATTACTAGCCGCAGATACGCAGTATTTT
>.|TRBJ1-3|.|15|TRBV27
CATSDRPNSGNTIYF
TGTGCCACTTCGGACAGACCAAACTCTGGAAACACCATATATTTT
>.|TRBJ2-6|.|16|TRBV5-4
CASRYRAYSGANVLTF
TGTGCCAGCAGGTATCGCGCATACTCTGGGGCCAACGTCCTGACTTTC
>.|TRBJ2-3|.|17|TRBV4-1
CASSPGTRKDSTDTQYF
TGCGCCAGCAGCCCCGGGACTCGAAAGGATAGCACAGATACGCAGTATTTT
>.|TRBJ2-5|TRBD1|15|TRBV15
CATSDLQGPGETQYF
TGTGCCACCAGCGACCTACAGGGGCCAGGGGAGACCCAGTACTTC
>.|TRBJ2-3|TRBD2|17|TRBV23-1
CASSQYPSGRPPDTQYF
TGCGCCAGCAGTCAATACCCTAGCGGGAGGCCCCCGGATACGCAGTATTTT
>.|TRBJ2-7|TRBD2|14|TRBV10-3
CAISGIAGAGEQYF
TGTGCCATCAGTGGAATAGCGGGAGCGGGGGAGCAGTACTTC
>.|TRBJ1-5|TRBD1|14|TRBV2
CASSGEGGVQPQHF
TGTGCCAGCAGTGGTGAAGGGGGCGTTCAGCCCCAGCATTTT
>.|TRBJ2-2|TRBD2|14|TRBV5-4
CASSTPGGAGELFF
TGTGCCAGCAGCACTCCCGGGGGGGCCGGGGAGCTGTTTTTT
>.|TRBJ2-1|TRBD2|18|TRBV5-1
CASSLVAGAGLAGVEQFF
TGCGCCAGCAGCTTGGTGGCAGGGGCAGGACTAGCGGGAGTTGAGCAGTTCTTC
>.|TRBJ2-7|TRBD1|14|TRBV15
CATSRVDRVYEQYF
TGTGCCACCAGCAGAGTGGACAGGGTATACGAGCAGTACTTC
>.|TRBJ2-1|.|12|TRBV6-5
CASSYGGFKEFF
TGTGCCAGCAGTTACGGGGGGTTTAAGGAGTTCTTC
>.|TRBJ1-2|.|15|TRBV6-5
CASNSGQGGNYGYTF
TGTGCCAGCAATTCCGGCCAGGGTGGTAACTATGGCTACACCTTC
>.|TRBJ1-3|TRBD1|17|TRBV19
CASSLGTGVLSGNTIYF
TGTGCCAGTAGCCTCGGGACAGGGGTCCTCTCTGGAAACACCATATATTTT
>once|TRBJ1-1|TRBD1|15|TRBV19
CASNKRQGENTEAFF
TGTGCCAGTAATAAGCGACAGGGGGAGAACACTGAAGCTTTCTTT